The 25 T cell receptor beta chains in this list originate from one sample, sequenced in a study of T cell responses to AZD1222 COVID-19 vaccine. The data were produced by immunoSEQ multiplex PCR, yet TCRdb's version contains in-frame clones alone and is incomplete. The data contain around 120,000 clones, around 92% of them singletons. Specimen: peripheral blood, collected on day 0 of AZD1222 vaccination. These receptors came from an adult in good health.

The chain combines TRBV12-3 or TRBV12-4 with TRBJ1-2; 7 nucleotides agree with TRBD1. The CDR3 totals 13 residues. The J segment lost 7 bases and the V segment lost 5 bases, leaving 7 bases of the junction unmatched. The CDR3 region is CASSTGTALGYTF. In DNA form, the CDR3 reads TGTGCCAGCAGTACCGGGACAGCCCTTGGCTACACCTTC.

The chain links TRBV7-6 to TRBJ1-1; the D is unclear. Germline V CDR1 and CDR2: SGHVS, FNYEAQ. V lost 1 base to trimming and J lost 2 bases, with 8 bases between them. This CDR3 is built from 14 residues. The DNA for the CDR3 is TGTGCCAGCAGCTTAGTTCACACCAACACTGAAGCTTTCTTT. It yields the protein CASSLVHTNTEAFF.

The gene calls are TRBV2 and TRBJ2-1; D unresolved. The CDR3 totals 14 residues. Trimming pared 8 bases from V and 4 bases from J, leaving 15 bases between. In germline, CDR1 is SNHLY, CDR2 FYNNEI. The CDR3 sequence: CASFEATQYNEQFF. The CDR3 DNA is TGTGCCAGCTTTGAGGCTACCCAATACAATGAGCAGTTCTTC.

The chain carries TRBV5-1 and TRBJ2-7; 7 bases are a match to TRBD1. The V segment lost 2 bases and the J segment 2 bases; nucleotides outside the gene matches: 7. Germline-derived CDR1 and CDR2 are SGHRS and YFSETQ. The length of the CDR3 is 15 residues. CDR3 coding DNA: TGCGCCAGCAGCTTTGCCCTGACAGGGACCTACGAGCAGTACTTC. It is translated as CASSFALTGTYEQYF.

The chain joins TRBV15 to TRBJ1-2; D not resolved. Germline V gives CDR1 LNHNV, CDR2 YYDKDF (reference sequence). The CDR3 length is 12 residues. V was shortened by 0 bases and J by 5 bases, with 4 bases between the two germline ends. CDR3 sequence: CATSRDFYGYTF. The CDR3 DNA follows: TGTGCCACCAGCAGAGATTTTTATGGCTACACCTTC.

This chain connects TRBV19 to TRBJ2-1, with D perhaps TRBD1 (7 bases). The germline V gene encodes CDR1 LNHDA and CDR2 SQIVND (reference sequence). CDR3 length: 17 residues. Trimming removed 3 bases at V and 7 bases at J, with 22 bases between. In DNA, the CDR3 is TGTGCCAGTAGTATTGATCTAGTCAGGGGGGAACGGAATGAGCAGTTCTTC. This gives the protein CASSIDLVRGERNEQFF.

This clone is a singleton in its sample. J is TRBJ2-7 and V is TRBV5-5; maybe TRBD1 (5 bases). The germline CDR1 and CDR2 sequences are SGHKS and YYEKEE (reference sequence). The V end lost 0 bases, the J end lost 2 bases, and 12 bases lay between the germline ends. The CDR3 is 15 residues long. CDR3 in amino acids: CASSLGQGLAYEQYF. CDR3 in DNA: TGTGCCAGCAGCTTGGGGCAGGGTTTGGCCTACGAGCAGTACTTC.

This chain uses TRBV27 with TRBJ1-2; 9 bases map to TRBD1. This CDR3 region has 16 residues. Germline loops: CDR1 MNHEY, CDR2 SMNVEV (reference sequence). Unmatched junction bases numbered 11, after V lost 3 bases and J lost 6 bases. CDR3 nucleotides: TGTGCCAGCAGTTTCTCAATCACCGGGACAGGGAATGGCTACACCTTC. This sequence encodes CASSFSITGTGNGYTF.

The chain couples TRBV19 to TRBJ1-2; TRBD1 matches at 9 bases. The trim removed 5 bases at V and 8 bases at J, leaving 9 bases unmatched. The CDR3 length is 14 residues. Germline assignment: CDR1 LNHDA and CDR2 SQIVND (reference sequence). The CDR3 is CASSLWDRDKGYTF. The CDR3 DNA follows: TGTGCCAGTAGTCTTTGGGACAGGGATAAGGGCTACACCTTC.

The count of this clone is one. CDR3 sequence (DNA): TGTGCCAAGGAGATTGGGGGGCGCGGATCACCCCTCCACTTT. Translation: CAKEIGGRGSPLHF. V gene TRBV6-5 combines with J gene TRBJ1-6; tentative D call: TRBD1 (6 bases). Germline CDR1 reads MNHEY; CDR2 reads SVGAGI. The CDR3 sequence is 14 residues long. The V and J ends lost 10 bases and 10 bases respectively, with 20 bases between them.

This chain connects TRBV5-5 to TRBJ2-3; 9 bases match TRBD2. This CDR3 contains 16 residues. Germline values: CDR1 SGHKS, CDR2 YYEKEE (reference sequence). Losses at the gene ends were 4 bases for V and 0 bases for J; bases not matched to a gene: 6. The chain's CDR3 is CASSLGTSPSTDTQYF. In DNA, the CDR3 is TGTGCCAGCAGCCTCGGGACTAGCCCTAGCACAGATACGCAGTATTTT.

The V and J genes are TRBV19 and TRBJ1-1; 9 positions agree with TRBD1. CDR3 length: 13 amino acids. Germline CDR1 LNHDA, CDR2 SQIVND (reference sequence). J lost 9 bases, V lost 5 bases, and 7 bases had no gene match. The DNA of the CDR3 is TGTGCCAGTAGTCTGGACAGGGGAGGTCAAGCTTTCTTT. It translates to CASSLDRGGQAFF.

This sequence joins TRBV7-9 and TRBJ1-1; tentative D call: TRBD1 (5 bases). Germline V gene lookup returns CDR1 SEHNR and CDR2 FQNEAQ (reference sequence). The CDR3 totals 16 residues. V dropped 2 bases and J dropped 1 base, with 14 bases sitting between them. This CDR3 is CASSLPAGTANTEAFF. The CDR3 DNA sequence: TGTGCCAGCAGCTTACCCGCCGGGACGGCGAACACTGAAGCTTTCTTT.

The chain links TRBV7-2 to TRBJ2-3, with D hard to call. This CDR3 region has 13 residues. The germline V and J ends were trimmed by 5 bases and 5 bases, with 11 bases remaining between them. Germline assignment: CDR1 SGHTA and CDR2 FQGNSA. The CDR3 region has the DNA TGTGCCAGCAGCACCCGAGAGAAAGATACGCAGTATTTT. Its translation: CASSTREKDTQYF.

V and J are TRBV7-5 and TRBJ2-5; no check of the table's D call, TRBD2, against the DNA was made. TRBV7-5 is recorded as a pseudogene. There are 13 residues in the CDR3. DNA for the CDR3: TGTGCCAGAAGCTTCGGGGGGAGAGAGACCCAGTACTTC. Its translation: CARSFGGRETQYF.

This sequence joins TRBV6-5 and TRBJ2-1; 9 bases map to TRBD2. The CDR3 spans 13 residues. From germline, CDR1 is MNHEY and CDR2 SVGAGI. Trimming at V came to 6 bases and at J to 7 bases, leaving 4 bases not matched to a gene. The CDR3 reads CASRPAGGNEQFF. The CDR3 DNA sequence: TGTGCCAGCAGGCCAGCGGGAGGTAATGAGCAGTTCTTC.

The chain is built from TRBV4-3 and TRBJ2-3; 8 bases map to TRBD2. The ends lost 3 bases at V and 0 bases at J; junction bases unmatched: 5. The length of the CDR3 is 16 residues. The germline V gene encodes CDR1 LGHNA and CDR2 YSLEER. This chain's CDR3 is CASSHSGEISTDTQYF. Written as DNA, the CDR3 is TGCGCCAGCAGCCATAGCGGGGAAATTAGCACAGATACGCAGTATTTT.

The genes are TRBV7-2 and TRBJ2-2; 8 bases line up with TRBD1. V was pared by 4 bases and J by 6 bases, with 7 bases of the junction left unmatched. Germline values: CDR1 SGHTA, CDR2 FQGNSA. This CDR3 has 15 residues. The CDR3 bases are TGTGCCAGCAGCTCGGACAGGGAGTTCGCCGGGGAGCTGTTTTTT. It encodes CASSSDREFAGELFF.

The J gene is TRBJ2-1, the V gene TRBV27; no definite D call. Germline lookup yields CDR1 MNHEY and CDR2 SMNVEV (reference sequence). The CDR3 length is 16 residues. V lost 5 bases to trimming and J lost 6 bases, with 20 bases between them. In nucleotides, the CDR3 is TGTGCCAGCAGTGGCCTAAACATGATCTTAGGCAATGAGCAGTTCTTC. Its translation: CASSGLNMILGNEQFF.

This chain links TRBV28 with TRBJ2-2; 9 nucleotides line up with TRBD1. The CDR3 loop spans 18 amino acids. The trim removed 1 base at V and 0 bases at J, leaving 6 bases unmatched. The germline V gene has CDR1 MDHEN and CDR2 SYDVKM. CDR3 protein: CASSLSVQGASNTGELFF. Here the CDR3 DNA reads TGTGCCAGCAGTTTATCGGTACAGGGGGCCTCGAACACCGGGGAGCTGTTTTTT.

Only one count was recorded for this clone. The V gene is TRBV5-4, the J gene TRBJ2-3; 11 bases agree with TRBD2. The germline V gene has CDR1 SGHNT and CDR2 YYREEE (reference sequence). This CDR3 contains 16 residues. The V and J ends lost 3 bases and 7 bases, in that order; junction bases with no gene match: 10. CDR3 in DNA: TGTGCCAGCAGCTCCTATGGTAGCGGGGGGGACTATACGCAGTATTTT. This gives the protein CASSSYGSGGDYTQYF.

This chain joins TRBV6-2 or TRBV6-3 and TRBJ2-7; 8 nucleotides agree with TRBD2. The trim removed 2 bases at V and 2 bases at J, leaving 8 bases unmatched. CDR3 length: 16 amino acids. CDR1 and CDR2 (germline): MNHEY, SVGEGT. The CDR3 DNA reads as TGTGCCAGCAGTTACCCGTGGAGCGGGAGCCCCTACGAGCAGTACTTC. This codes for CASSYPWSGSPYEQYF.

The J gene is TRBJ1-5, the V gene TRBV3-1 (or the pseudogene TRBV3-2); D gene unclear. The CDR3 contains 16 residues. V lost 1 base and J lost 0, with 10 bases in between. Germline CDR1 reads LGHDT; CDR2 reads YNNKEL (reference sequence). The chain's CDR3 is CASSQASGYSNQPQHF. As DNA, the CDR3 is TGTGCCAGCAGCCAAGCTAGCGGTTATAGCAATCAGCCCCAGCATTTT.

The chain employs TRBV18 and TRBJ2-7; D ambiguous. Between the trimmed V and J ends, which lost 3 bases and 2 bases, there was a span of 5 bases. This CDR3 region has 12 residues. The V gene's germline CDR1 is KGHSH and CDR2 LQKENI. DNA of the CDR3: TGTGCCAGCTCACCGGAAGCCTACGAGCAGTACTTC. As protein: CASSPEAYEQYF.

V usage is TRBV5-4 and J usage is TRBJ2-7, with 11 bases identical to TRBD2. J was trimmed by 3 bases and V by 4 bases; bases with no gene match: 6. Germline V gene sequence: CDR1 SGHNT, CDR2 YYREEE (reference sequence). This CDR3 is built from 15 residues. CDR3 sequence (DNA): TGTGCCAGCAGCCACCCTAGCGGGGGGATCTACGAGCAGTACTTC. Encoded protein: CASSHPSGGIYEQYF.